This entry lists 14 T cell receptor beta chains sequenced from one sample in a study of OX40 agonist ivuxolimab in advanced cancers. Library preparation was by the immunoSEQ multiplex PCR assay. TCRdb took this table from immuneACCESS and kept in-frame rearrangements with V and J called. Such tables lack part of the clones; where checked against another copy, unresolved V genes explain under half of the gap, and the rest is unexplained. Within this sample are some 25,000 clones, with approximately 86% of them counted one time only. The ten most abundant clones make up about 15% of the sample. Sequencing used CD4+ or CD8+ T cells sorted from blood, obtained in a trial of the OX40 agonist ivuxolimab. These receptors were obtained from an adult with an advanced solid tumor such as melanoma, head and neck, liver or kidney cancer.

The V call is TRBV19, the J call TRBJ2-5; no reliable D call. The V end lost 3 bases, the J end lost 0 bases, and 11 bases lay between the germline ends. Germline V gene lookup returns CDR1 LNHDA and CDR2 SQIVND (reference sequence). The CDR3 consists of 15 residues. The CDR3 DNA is TGTGCCAGTAGTATCATCCGGGCCGACCAAGAGACCCAGTACTTC. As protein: CASSIIRADQETQYF.

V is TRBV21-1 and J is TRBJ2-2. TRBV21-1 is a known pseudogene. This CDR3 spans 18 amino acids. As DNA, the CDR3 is TGTGCCAGCAGCAAAGATAAGGTAGGGGGGCCGGGTACCGGGGAGCTGTTTTTT. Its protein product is CASSKDKVGGPGTGELFF.

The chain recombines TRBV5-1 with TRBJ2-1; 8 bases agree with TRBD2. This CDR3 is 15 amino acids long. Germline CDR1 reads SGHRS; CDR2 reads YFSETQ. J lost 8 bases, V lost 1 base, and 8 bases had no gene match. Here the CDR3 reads CASSLRTSFDDEQFF. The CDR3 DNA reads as TGCGCCAGCAGCTTGCGGACTAGCTTTGATGATGAGCAGTTCTTC.

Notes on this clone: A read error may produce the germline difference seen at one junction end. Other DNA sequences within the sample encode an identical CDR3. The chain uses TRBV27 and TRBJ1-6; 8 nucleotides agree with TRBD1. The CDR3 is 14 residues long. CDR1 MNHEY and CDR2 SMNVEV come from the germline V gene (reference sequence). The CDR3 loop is CASSLDRGNSPLHF. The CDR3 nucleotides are TGTGCCAGCAGTTTAGACAGGGGAAATTCGCCCCTCCACTTT.

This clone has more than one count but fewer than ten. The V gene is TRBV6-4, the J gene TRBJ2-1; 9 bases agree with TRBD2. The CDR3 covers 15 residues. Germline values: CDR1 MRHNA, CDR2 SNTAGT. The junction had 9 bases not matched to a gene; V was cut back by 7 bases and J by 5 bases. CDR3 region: CASIHGGGGNNEQFF. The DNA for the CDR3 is TGTGCCAGCATTCACGGCGGGGGGGGGAACAATGAGCAGTTCTTC.

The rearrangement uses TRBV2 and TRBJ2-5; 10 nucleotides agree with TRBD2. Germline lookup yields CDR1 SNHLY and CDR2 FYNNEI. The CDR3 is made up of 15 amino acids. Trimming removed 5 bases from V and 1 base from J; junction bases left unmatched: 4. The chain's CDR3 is CASSSSGRPQETQYF. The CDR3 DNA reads TGTGCCAGCAGTTCTAGCGGGAGACCCCAAGAGACCCAGTACTTC.

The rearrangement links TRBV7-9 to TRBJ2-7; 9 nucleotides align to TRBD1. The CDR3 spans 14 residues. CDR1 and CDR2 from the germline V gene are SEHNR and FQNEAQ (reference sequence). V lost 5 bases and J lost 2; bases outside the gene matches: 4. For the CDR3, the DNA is TGTGCCAGCAGCCCCCGGGACAGGGCCTACGAGCAGTACTTC. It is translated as CASSPRDRAYEQYF.

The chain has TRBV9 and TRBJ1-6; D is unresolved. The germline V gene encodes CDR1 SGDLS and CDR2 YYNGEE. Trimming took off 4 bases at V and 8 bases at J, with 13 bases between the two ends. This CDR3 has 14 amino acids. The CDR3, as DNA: TGTGCCAGCAGCTTAGGGTTTCAGGATTCACCCCTCCACTTT. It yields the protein CASSLGFQDSPLHF.

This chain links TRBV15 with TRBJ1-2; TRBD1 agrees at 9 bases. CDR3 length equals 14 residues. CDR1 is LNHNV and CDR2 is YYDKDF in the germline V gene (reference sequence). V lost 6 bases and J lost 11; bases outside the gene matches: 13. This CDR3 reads CATSLVENRGRYTF. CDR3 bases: TGTGCCACCAGTTTAGTGGAAAACAGGGGGCGGTACACCTTC.

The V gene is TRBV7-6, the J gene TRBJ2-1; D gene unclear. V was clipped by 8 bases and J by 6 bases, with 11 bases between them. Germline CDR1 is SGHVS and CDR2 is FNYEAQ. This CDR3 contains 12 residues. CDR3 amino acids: CASGNWGNEQFF. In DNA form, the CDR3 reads TGTGCCAGCGGGAACTGGGGCAATGAGCAGTTCTTC.

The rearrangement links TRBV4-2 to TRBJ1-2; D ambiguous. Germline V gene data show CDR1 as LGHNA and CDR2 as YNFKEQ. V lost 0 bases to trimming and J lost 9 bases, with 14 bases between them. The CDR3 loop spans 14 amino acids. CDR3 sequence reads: CASSQEVGLWSYTF. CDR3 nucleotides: TGTGCCAGCAGCCAAGAAGTAGGCCTCTGGAGCTACACCTTC.

CDR3 sequence reads: CASSFDWAGGPGVETQYF. The DNA for the CDR3 is TGTGCCAGCAGTTTTGATTGGGCGGGAGGGCCCGGAGTGGAGACCCAGTACTTC. The chain carries TRBV28 and TRBJ2-5, with 9 bases aligning to TRBD2. The CDR3 runs 18 residues. With 3 bases clipped from V and 5 bases from J, the junction kept 16 bases outside the gene matches. Germline V gene data show CDR1 as MDHEN and CDR2 as SYDVKM.

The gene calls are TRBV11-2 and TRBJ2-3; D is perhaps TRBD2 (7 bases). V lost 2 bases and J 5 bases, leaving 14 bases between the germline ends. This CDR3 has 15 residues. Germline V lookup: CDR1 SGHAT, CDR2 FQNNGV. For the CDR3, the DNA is TGTGCCAGCAGCTTAAGGGGGGGGGCTGTAGATACGCAGTATTTT. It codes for CASSLRGGAVDTQYF.

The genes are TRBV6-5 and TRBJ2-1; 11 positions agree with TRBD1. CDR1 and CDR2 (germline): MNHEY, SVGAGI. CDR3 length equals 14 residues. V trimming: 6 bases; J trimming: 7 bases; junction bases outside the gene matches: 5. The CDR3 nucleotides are TGTGCCAGCAGATCCGGGACAGGGGGAAATGAGCAGTTCTTC. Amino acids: CASRSGTGGNEQFF.